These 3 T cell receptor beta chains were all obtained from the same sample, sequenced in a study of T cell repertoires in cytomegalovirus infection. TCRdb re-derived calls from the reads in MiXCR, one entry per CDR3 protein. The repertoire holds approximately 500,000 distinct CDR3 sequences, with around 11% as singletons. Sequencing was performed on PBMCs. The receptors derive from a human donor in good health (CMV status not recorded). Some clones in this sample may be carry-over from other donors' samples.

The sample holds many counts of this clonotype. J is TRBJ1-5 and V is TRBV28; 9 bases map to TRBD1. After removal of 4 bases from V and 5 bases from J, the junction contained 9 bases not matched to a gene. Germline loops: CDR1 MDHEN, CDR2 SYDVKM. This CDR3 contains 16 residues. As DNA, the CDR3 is TGTGCCAGCAGTTCCATCGGGACAGGGAGCGATCAGCCCCAGCATTTT. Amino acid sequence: CASSSIGTGSDQPQHF.

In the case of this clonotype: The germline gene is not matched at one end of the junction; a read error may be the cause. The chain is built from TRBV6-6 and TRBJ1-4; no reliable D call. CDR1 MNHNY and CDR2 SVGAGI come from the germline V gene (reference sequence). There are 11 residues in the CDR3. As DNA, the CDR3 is TGTACCAGCAGTTCAGACTTGGGGCTGTTTTTT. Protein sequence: CTSSSDLGLFF.

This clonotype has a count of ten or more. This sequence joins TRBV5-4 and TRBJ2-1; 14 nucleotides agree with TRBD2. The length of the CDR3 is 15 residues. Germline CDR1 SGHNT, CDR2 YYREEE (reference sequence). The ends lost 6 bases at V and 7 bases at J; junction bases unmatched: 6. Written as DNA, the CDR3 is TGTGCCAGCACCCTACGGACTAGCGGGAGGAATGAGCAGTTCTTC. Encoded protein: CASTLRTSGRNEQFF.